Here is one T cell receptor (beta chain) with its context. This specimen belongs to a study of untreated major depressive disorder. Sequencing was performed with immunoSEQ multiplex PCR; in TCRdb, only in-frame clones are kept and a portion is missing. The sample yields approximately 20,000 clones, about 84% seen once. Germline lookup yields CDR1 MNHEY and CDR2 SMNVEV (reference sequence). The V gene end was trimmed by 1 base and the J gene end by 4 bases; junction bases not matched to a gene: 7. The CDR3 is 17 residues long. The source of this sequence is a woman under 40 in good health. The chain combines TRBV27 with TRBJ2-7; TRBD2 aligns across 13 bases. Sequencing was performed on CD4+ T cells from PBMCs. CDR3 DNA sequence: TGTGCCAGCAGTTTATATCGGACTAGCGGGAGTAGGTACGAGCAGTACTTC. It specifies CASSLYRTSGSRYEQYF.